This TCR beta chain was captured by sequencing in a study of tumor-infiltrating lymphocytes in primary liver carcinoma. Study-level results: Among the pair types, tumor region pairs showed more overlap than tumor-adjacent and tumor-blood pairs.

The germline V gene has CDR1 MNHEY and CDR2 SVGAGI. The CDR3 is made up of 13 amino acids. Trimming stripped 0 bases from V and 6 bases from J, with 6 bases between. Priming with a constant-region primer yielded TCR beta cDNA from 500 ng total RNA. Three nested multiplex PCR rounds of slightly modified ARM-PCR generated TCR beta libraries. It was with TRBV1-TRBV30 forward primers and a C-beta reverse primer that the first two PCR rounds were run, at about 9 cycles each. MiXCR was run by TCRdb on the multiplex PCR reads, yielding one entry per CDR3 protein. The repertoire has 330,000 or so distinct CDR3 sequences, about two thirds of them found once; the top ten carry approximately 5.9%. Both blood RNA, taken from unsorted whole blood, and germline DNA were extracted. The sample holds many counts of this clonotype. The antigen remains unidentified.

The sample taken for sequencing was peripheral blood. This receptor was obtained from a man aged 40-49 years with primary liver carcinoma and hepatitis B virus infection. This chain links TRBV6-5 with TRBJ2-1; D remains ambiguous. The CDR3 nucleotides read TGTGCCAGCAGTTACTCCCCTGGCAATGAGCAGTTCTTC. Translating it yields CASSYSPGNEQFF.